These 7 T cell receptor beta chains were sequenced from one sample in a study of graft-versus-host responses after intestinal transplantation. Their antigen targets remain unknown. Some clones are missing from TCRdb's copy, which holds only in-frame ones; the method was immunoSEQ multiplex PCR. The sample records about 88,000 clones, around 93% being singletons. Here the sequenced sample was unstimulated CD4+ T cells sorted from spleen or lymph node cells, taken before transplant. Receptor source: a human donor who was the organ donor for an intestinal transplant.

The chain joins TRBV7-3 to TRBJ1-1, with D uncertain. The V and J ends lost 0 bases and 8 bases respectively, with 10 bases between them. The length of the CDR3 is 13 residues. Germline V gives CDR1 SGHTA, CDR2 FQGTGA. The CDR3 nucleotides read TGTGCCAGCAGCTTAACCGGAGTTGCCGAAGCTTTCTTT. Protein product: CASSLTGVAEAFF.

This sequence joins TRBV6-1 and TRBJ2-2; D uncertain. V was cut by 7 bases and J by 2 bases, with 11 bases left in between. This CDR3 has 14 residues. Per the germline V gene, CDR1 is MNHNS and CDR2 is SASEGT. The CDR3 DNA is TGTGCCAGCAACATACCCATAAACACCGGGGAGCTGTTTTTT. Encoded protein: CASNIPINTGELFF.

The chain is built from TRBV7-9 and TRBJ2-5, with 10 positions matching TRBD2. Germline V gene data show CDR1 as SEHNR and CDR2 as FQNEAQ (reference sequence). The V gene end was trimmed by 9 bases and the J gene end by 2 bases; junction bases not matched to a gene: 3. The CDR3 contains 13 residues. The CDR3 bases are TGTGCCAGAAGCGGGGGGGGTCAAGAGACCCAGTACTTC. This encodes CARSGGGQETQYF.

The rearrangement uses TRBV2 and TRBJ2-6; D remains ambiguous. CDR3 length: 17 residues. Looked up from germline, CDR1 is SNHLY and CDR2 is FYNNEI. V shed 2 bases and J shed 0 bases, with 11 bases lying between them. The CDR3: CASSEYAPDSGANVLTF. In nucleotides, the CDR3 is TGTGCCAGCAGTGAATACGCCCCGGACTCTGGGGCCAACGTCCTGACTTTC.

J is TRBJ1-1 and V is TRBV6-6; 7 bases match TRBD1. The CDR3 has 13 residues. Germline values: CDR1 MNHNY, CDR2 SVGAGI (reference sequence). After removal of 6 bases from V and 2 bases from J, the junction contained 3 bases not matched to a gene. The CDR3: CASRTGYNTEAFF. CDR3 sequence (DNA): TGTGCCAGCAGGACAGGGTATAACACTGAAGCTTTCTTT.

The chain joins TRBV28 to TRBJ1-3; D is unresolved. Germline assignment: CDR1 MDHEN and CDR2 SYDVKM. V gave up 6 bases and J gave up 0 bases, with 6 bases separating them. The CDR3 is 13 amino acids. The chain's CDR3 is CASSPISGNTIYF. The CDR3 nucleotides read TGTGCCAGCAGCCCGATCTCTGGAAACACCATATATTTT.

In this sample, this clone turned up once. CDR3 sequence (DNA): TGTGCCAGCTCATTAGGCGGAGCCCACCAGCCCCAGCATTTT. Its translation is CASSLGGAHQPQHF. V is TRBV18 and J is TRBJ1-5; D gene uncertain. The CDR3 runs 14 residues. The V and J ends lost 5 bases and 7 bases respectively, with 15 bases between them. CDR1 KGHSH and CDR2 LQKENI come from the germline V gene.